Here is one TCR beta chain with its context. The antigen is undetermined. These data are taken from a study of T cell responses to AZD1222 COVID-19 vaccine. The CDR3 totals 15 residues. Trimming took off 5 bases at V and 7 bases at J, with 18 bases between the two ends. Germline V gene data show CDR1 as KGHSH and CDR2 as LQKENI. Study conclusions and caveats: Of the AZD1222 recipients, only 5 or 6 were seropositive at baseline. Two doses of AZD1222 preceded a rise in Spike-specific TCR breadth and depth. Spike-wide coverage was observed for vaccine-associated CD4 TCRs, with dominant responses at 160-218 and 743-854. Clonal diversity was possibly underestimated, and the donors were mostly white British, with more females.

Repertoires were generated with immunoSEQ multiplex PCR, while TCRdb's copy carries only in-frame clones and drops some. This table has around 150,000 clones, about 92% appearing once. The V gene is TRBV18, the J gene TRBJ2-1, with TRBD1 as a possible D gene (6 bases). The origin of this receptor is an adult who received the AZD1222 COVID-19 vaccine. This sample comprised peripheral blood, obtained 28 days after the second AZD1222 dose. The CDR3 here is CASSGQGHGANEQFF. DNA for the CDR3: TGTGCCAGCTCAGGGCAGGGGCACGGGGCAAATGAGCAGTTCTTC. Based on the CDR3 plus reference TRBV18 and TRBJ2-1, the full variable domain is NAGVMQNPRHLVRRRGQEARLRCSPMKGHSHVYWYRQLPEEGLKFMVYLQKENIIDESGMPKERFSAEFPKEGPSILRIQQVVRGDSAAYFCASSGQGHGANEQFFGPGTRLTVL.